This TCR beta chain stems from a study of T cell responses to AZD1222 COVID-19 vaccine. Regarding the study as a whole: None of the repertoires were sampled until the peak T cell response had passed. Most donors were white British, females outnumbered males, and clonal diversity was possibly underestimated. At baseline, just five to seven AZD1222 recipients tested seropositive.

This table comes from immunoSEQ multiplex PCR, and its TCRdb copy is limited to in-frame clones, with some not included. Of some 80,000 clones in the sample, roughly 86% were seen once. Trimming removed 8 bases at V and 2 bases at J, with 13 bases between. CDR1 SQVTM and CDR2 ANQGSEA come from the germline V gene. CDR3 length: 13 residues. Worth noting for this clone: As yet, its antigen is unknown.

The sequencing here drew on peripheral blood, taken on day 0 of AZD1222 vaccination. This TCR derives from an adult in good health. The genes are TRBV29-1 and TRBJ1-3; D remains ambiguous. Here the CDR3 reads CSCGERTGNTIYF. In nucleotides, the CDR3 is TGCAGCTGCGGGGAGCGGACTGGAAACACCATATATTTT.